This T cell receptor (beta chain) was retrieved from a study of human T cells and chemical hapten exposure. Looking at the study overall: The study sensitized with 2% DPC on a roughly 2 cm by roughly 2 cm patch of upper inner arm skin. Study observations and caveats: Sensitization with DPC brought no change to TCRs above 1 in 1000 in frequency.

In the case of this clonotype: The antigen is undetermined.

Time point indicated: patch test 1, 2 weeks after DPC sensitization. Treatment in this sample: therapeutic diphenylcyclopropenone sensitization with weekly scalp DPC. The starting material, unfractionated whole blood, was used for total RNA extraction. During construction of the library, unique molecular identifiers were attached to individual cDNA molecules for quantitative, reproducible TCR counting. TCRdb reanalysed the RACE reads using MiXCR and keeps one entry per CDR3 protein. Seen here are 150,000 to 200,000 distinct CDR3 sequences, about 14% observed once, and the top ten hold about 1.8%. The germline V gene has CDR1 SGHRS and CDR2 YFSETQ. V gave up 0 bases and J gave up 10 bases, with 8 bases separating them. The CDR3 consists of 12 residues.

Source: whole blood, taken in connection with sensitization to the hapten diphenylcyclopropenone (DPC). The chain recombines TRBV5-1 with TRBJ1-5; D unclear. This TCR was sampled from a woman aged 25-40 years with alopecia areata. Some clones in this sample may be carry-over from other donors' samples. CDR3 nucleotides: TGCGCCAGCAGCTTGGACGGCGGACCCCAGCATTTT. Its translation: CASSLDGGPQHF.